Listed below are T cell receptor beta chains from one sample, sequenced in a study of T-cell memory formation after mild COVID-19. TCRdb reprocessed the 5' RACE reads with MiXCR, giving one entry per CDR3 protein. The data show 380,000 or so distinct CDR3 sequences, approximately 15% seen once. Sequencing was done on a sample of PBMCs or a T cell subset sorted from them (not recorded which). The receptors shown here come from a young man who had mild COVID-19 (a few samples of this study predate the infection). Cell type and time point are not known. The CDR3 runs from the conserved cysteine through the conserved F or W. The D gene is left open where the match is weak. The size of a clone is reported for some rows only, either as once, few or many, or as a class for expanded clones.

TRBV5-1	NA	many	TRBJ2-7	TGCGCCAGCAGCTTGGCCCTGGGAGAGCAGTACTTC	CASSLALGEQYF
TRBV20-1	NA	NA	TRBJ1-1	TGCAGTGCTAGGGGCAGGGAAGAAGCTTTCTTT	CSARGREEAFF
TRBV11-2	NA	many	TRBJ2-5	TGTGCCAGCAGCCCTTTCGGCAGGGAATCTGAGACCCAGTACTTC	CASSPFGRESETQYF
TRBV7-6	TRBD1	few	TRBJ2-7	TGTGCCAGCAGCTTATCCGCCGGGACAGGGATGTACGAGCAGTACTTC	CASSLSAGTGMYEQYF
TRBV2	NA	NA	TRBJ2-5	TGTGCCAGCACCGGAGATCACCAAGAGACCCAGTACTTC	CASTGDHQETQYF
TRBV5-1	NA	NA	TRBJ2-5	TGCGCCAGCAGCTGGACGGCGAACCAAGAGACCCAGTACTTC	CASSWTANQETQYF
TRBV6-6	NA	few	TRBJ1-1	TGTGCCAGCCTAACGAACCAGGGTCTTGGGACTGAAGCTTTCTTT	CASLTNQGLGTEAFF
TRBV7-3	NA	NA	TRBJ2-5	TGTGCCAGCAGCGCCCGACCAGGCGGGGAGACCCAGTACTTC	CASSARPGGETQYF
TRBV6-5	NA	NA	TRBJ2-7	TGTGCCAGCAGTTACTCGACGGGGCTAGCGTACGAGCAGTACTTC	CASSYSTGLAYEQYF
TRBV3-1	NA	few	TRBJ2-1	TGTGCCAGCAGCCAAGAAACTAGATTTAACAATGAGCAGTTCTTC	CASSQETRFNNEQFF
TRBV9	TRBD2	NA	TRBJ2-5	TGTGCCAGCAGCGGCTTAGGTAGCGGGGTTCAAGAGACCCAGTACTTC	CASSGLGSGVQETQYF
TRBV10-3	NA	few	TRBJ2-1	TGTGCCATCAGTGAGCCAGGGAACGGGGCTAATGAGCAGTTCTTC	CAISEPGNGANEQFF
TRBV4-3	NA	NA	TRBJ1-2	TGCGCCAGCAGCCAAGAACGGCTGGTCGCGGGCTACACCTTC	CASSQERLVAGYTF
TRBV4-1	NA	many	TRBJ1-1	TGCGCCAGCAGCCAGGGAGGGGGTGGCACTGAAGCTTTCTTT	CASSQGGGGTEAFF
TRBV23-1	TRBD1	few	TRBJ1-5	TGCGCCAGCAGTCATGGGGACAGGGGCAAGCCCCAGCATTTT	CASSHGDRGKPQHF
TRBV7-2	NA	many	TRBJ1-2	TGTGCCAGCAGCTTAGCGCTGGTGGTATATGGCTACACCTTC	CASSLALVVYGYTF
TRBV5-1	NA	few	TRBJ1-3	TGCGCCAGCAGCTTGAACGGGGGACGAGGTGGAAACACCATATATTTT	CASSLNGGRGGNTIYF